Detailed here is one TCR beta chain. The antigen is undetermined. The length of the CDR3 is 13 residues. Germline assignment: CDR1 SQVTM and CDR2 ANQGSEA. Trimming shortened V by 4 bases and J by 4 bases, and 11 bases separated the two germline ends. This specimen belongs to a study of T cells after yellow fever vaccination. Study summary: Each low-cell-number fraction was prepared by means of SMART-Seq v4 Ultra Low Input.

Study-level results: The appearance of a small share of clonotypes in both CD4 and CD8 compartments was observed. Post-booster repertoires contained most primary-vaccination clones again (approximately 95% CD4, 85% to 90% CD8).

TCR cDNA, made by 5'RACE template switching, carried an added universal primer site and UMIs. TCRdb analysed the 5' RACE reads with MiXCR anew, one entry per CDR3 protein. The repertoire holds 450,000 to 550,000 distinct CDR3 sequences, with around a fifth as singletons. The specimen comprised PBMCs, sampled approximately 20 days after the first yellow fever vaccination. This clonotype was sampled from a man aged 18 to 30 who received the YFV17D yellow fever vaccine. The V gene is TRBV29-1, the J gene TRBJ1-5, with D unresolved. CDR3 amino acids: CSVGWGTNQPQHF. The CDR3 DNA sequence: TGCAGCGTTGGGTGGGGTACAAATCAGCCCCAGCATTTT.